This T cell receptor beta chain was found in a study of blood T cell repertoires in COVID-19. The overall study: Acute and convalescent COVID-19 specimens originated in the United States, Italy and Spain. Sample material is recorded as cDNA or gDNA derived from T cells, B-cell-depleted T cells, or PBMCs.

Original processing notes: The assay estimated nucleated cells by amplifying reference gene primers. The method was immunoSEQ multiplex PCR; TCRdb's version includes in-frame clones alone and lacks a portion of them. V and J calls and clone size are given by that table; D and trimming were obtained from the DNA. Found here are just under 65,000 clones, approximately 86% of them singletons; the top ten hold 1.2%. The V and J ends lost 8 bases and 2 bases, in that order; junction bases with no gene match: 2. CDR1 and CDR2 from the germline V gene are MNHEY and SVGAGI. CDR3 length: 13 amino acids. This clone was observed once.

Sequencing input: peripheral blood. This receptor was identified in a man aged 35 to 55 with acute or convalescent COVID-19. This chain links TRBV6-5 with TRBJ1-3; 8 bases align to TRBD1. The CDR3 DNA reads as TGTGCCAGCGGACAGGGAACTGGAAACACCATATATTTT. Translating it yields CASGQGTGNTIYF.